This T cell receptor (beta chain) stems from a study of shared clonotypes between healthy human individuals. The germline V gene encodes CDR1 SNHLY and CDR2 FYNNEI. CDR3 length: 15 residues. Trimming removed 6 bases at V and 6 bases at J, with 18 bases between. The method was immunoSEQ multiplex PCR; TCRdb's version includes in-frame clones alone and lacks a portion of them. The sample shows more than 450,000 clones, 75% to 85% of them seen only once. The sequence was obtained from a woman aged 35 to 49 in good health. Some clones in this sample may be carry-over from other donors' samples. This sequence joins TRBV2 and TRBJ2-1; D is perhaps TRBD2 (5 bases). Sample: PBMCs. The CDR3: CASSPSDRRGNEQFF. CDR3 nucleotide sequence: TGTGCCAGCAGCCCCAGCGACCGCCGGGGCAATGAGCAGTTCTTC.